The rows below give T cell receptor beta chains drawn from one sample of a study of blood T cell repertoires in COVID-19. Produced via immunoSEQ multiplex PCR; TCRdb's table is partial and in-frame only. Of roughly 21,000 clones in the sample, 70% to 90% are singletons; the top ten hold over 15%. Sequencing used peripheral blood. These receptors all stem from a human donor with acute or convalescent COVID-19. The donor label of this sample is uncertain. CDR3s include the opening cysteine and the closing phenylalanine or tryptophan. The order of the fields is V gene, J gene, CDR3 protein.

TRBV6-2/TRBV6-3	TRBJ2-3	CASSYGLASDTQYF
TRBV11-2	TRBJ1-5	CASSLRSGTGGNQPQHF
TRBV15	TRBJ2-1	CATSSGASGRAAEQFF
TRBV6-1	TRBJ2-1	CASSEGLGQGKRNEQFF
TRBV7-3	TRBJ1-1	CASSLEGSTEAFF
TRBV7-2	TRBJ2-7	CASSLTGQDSEQYF
TRBV7-3	TRBJ2-1	CASSFGQGVGNEQFF
TRBV20-1	TRBJ1-1	CSATLQSEAFF
TRBV10-3	TRBJ1-2	CAARALANYGYTF
TRBV7-9	TRBJ2-5	CASSPEGIPETQYF
TRBV5-1	TRBJ2-3	CASSAGGLAGGPGTDTQYF
TRBV6-6	TRBJ1-3	CASRVTDGNTIYF
TRBV3-1/TRBV3-2	TRBJ2-3	CASSPLATSTDTQYF
TRBV29-1	TRBJ2-7	CSVGDSYEQYF
TRBV29-1	TRBJ1-2	CSRAGQSYGYTF
TRBV29-1	TRBJ2-5	CSVDTGTRTETQYF
TRBV9	TRBJ2-3	CASSVGLAEDTQYF
TRBV23-1	TRBJ2-7	CASSSGGPHEQYF
TRBV11-2	TRBJ1-1	CASSLGTGLGNTEAFF
TRBV5-1	TRBJ2-7	CASSPTGTSGRARHEQYF
TRBV3-1/TRBV3-2	TRBJ2-1	CASSSPSGTGVNNEQFF
TRBV6-2/TRBV6-3	TRBJ1-3	CASSYSMGANSGNTIYF